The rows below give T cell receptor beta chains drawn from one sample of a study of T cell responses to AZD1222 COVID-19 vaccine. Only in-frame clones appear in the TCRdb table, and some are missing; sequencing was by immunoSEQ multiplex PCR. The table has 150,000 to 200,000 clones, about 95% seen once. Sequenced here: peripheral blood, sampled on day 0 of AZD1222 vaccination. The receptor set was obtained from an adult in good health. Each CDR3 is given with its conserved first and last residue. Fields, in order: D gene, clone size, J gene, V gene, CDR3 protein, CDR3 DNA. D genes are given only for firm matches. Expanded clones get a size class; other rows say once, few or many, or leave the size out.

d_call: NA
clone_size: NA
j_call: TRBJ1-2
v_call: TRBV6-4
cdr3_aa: CASSVDSNYGYTF
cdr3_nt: TGTGCCAGCAGTGTTGACTCTAACTATGGCTACACCTTC

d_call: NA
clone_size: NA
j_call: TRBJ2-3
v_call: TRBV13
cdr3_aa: CASSPRGEKNSDTQYF
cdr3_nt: TGTGCCAGCAGCCCACGCGGAGAGAAAAATTCAGATACGCAGTATTTT

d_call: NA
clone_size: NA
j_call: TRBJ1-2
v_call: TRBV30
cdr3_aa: CAWSVNSFVYGYTF
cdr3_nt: TGTGCCTGGAGTGTAAACAGCTTTGTCTATGGCTACACCTTC

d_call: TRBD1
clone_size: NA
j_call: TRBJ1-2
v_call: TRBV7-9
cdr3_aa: CASSSPTGVYGYTF
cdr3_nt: TGTGCCAGCAGCAGTCCGACAGGGGTCTATGGCTACACCTTC

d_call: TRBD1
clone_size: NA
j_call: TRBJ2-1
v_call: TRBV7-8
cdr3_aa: CASSLPRQGAYNEQFF
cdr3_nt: TGTGCCAGCAGCTTACCAAGACAGGGGGCCTACAATGAGCAGTTCTTC

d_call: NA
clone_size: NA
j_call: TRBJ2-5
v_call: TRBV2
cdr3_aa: CAARGTQYF
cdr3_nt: TGTGCCGCCCGGGGGACCCAGTACTTC

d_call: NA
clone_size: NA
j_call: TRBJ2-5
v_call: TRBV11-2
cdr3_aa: CASSKQGKETQYF
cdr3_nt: TGTGCCAGCAGCAAACAGGGAAAAGAGACCCAGTACTTC

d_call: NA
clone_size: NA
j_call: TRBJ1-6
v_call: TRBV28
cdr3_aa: CASSSGTSYNSPLHF
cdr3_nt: TGTGCCAGCAGTTCCGGGACAAGTTATAATTCACCCCTCCACTTT

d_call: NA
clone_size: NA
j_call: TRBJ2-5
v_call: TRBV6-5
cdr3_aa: CASSSRGWETQYF
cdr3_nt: TGTGCCAGCAGTTCCAGGGGATGGGAGACCCAGTACTTC

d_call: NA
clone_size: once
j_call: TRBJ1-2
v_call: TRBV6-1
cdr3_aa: CASSEQGNYGYTF
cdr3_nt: TGTGCCAGCAGTGAACAAGGGAACTATGGCTACACCTTC

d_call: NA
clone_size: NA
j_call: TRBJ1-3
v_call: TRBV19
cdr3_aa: CASTRTSGNTIYF
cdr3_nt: TGTGCCAGTACGAGGACCTCTGGAAACACCATATATTTT

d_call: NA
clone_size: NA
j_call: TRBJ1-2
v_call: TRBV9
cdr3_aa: CASSALGGRGYTF
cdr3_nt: TGTGCCAGCAGCGCCTTAGGGGGGCGCGGCTACACCTTC

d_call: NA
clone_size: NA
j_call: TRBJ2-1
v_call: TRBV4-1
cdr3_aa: CASSGARLPAHNEQFF
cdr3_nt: TGCGCCAGCAGTGGTGCTCGCCTCCCGGCCCACAATGAGCAGTTCTTC

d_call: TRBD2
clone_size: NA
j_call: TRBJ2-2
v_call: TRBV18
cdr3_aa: CASSPRMTSVSGELFF
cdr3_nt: TGTGCCAGCTCACCACGTATGACTAGCGTTTCCGGGGAGCTGTTTTTT

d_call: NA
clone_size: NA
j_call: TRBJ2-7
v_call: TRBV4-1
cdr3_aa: CASSQDWGYEQYF
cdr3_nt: TGCGCCAGCAGCCAAGATTGGGGGTACGAGCAGTACTTC

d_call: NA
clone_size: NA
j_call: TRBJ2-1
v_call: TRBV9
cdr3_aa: CASSVGERAYNEQFF
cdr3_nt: TGTGCCAGCAGCGTAGGGGAGCGGGCCTACAATGAGCAGTTCTTC

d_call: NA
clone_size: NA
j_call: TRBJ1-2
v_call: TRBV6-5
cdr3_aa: CASRAGIDGYTF
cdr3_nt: TGTGCCAGCAGAGCCGGAATAGATGGCTACACCTTC

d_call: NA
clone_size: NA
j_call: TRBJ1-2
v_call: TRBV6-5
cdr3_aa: CATQGSGRNYGYTF
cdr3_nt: TGTGCCACCCAGGGCTCGGGGCGGAACTATGGCTACACCTTC

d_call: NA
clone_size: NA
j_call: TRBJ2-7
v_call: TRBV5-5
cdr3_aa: CASSPWTRAGLGEQYF
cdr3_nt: TGTGCCAGCAGCCCCTGGACCAGGGCCGGGTTAGGCGAGCAGTACTTC

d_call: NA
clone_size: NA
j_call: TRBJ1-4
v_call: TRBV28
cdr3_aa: CASSREKLFF
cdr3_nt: TGTGCCAGCAGCCGCGAAAAACTGTTTTTT

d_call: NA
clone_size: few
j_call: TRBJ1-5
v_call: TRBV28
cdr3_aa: CASNGEGGQPQHF
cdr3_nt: TGTGCCAGCAATGGTGAGGGAGGTCAGCCCCAGCATTTT

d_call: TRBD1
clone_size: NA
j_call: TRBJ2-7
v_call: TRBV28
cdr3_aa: CASPPQGVGSYEQYF
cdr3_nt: TGTGCCAGCCCGCCTCAGGGGGTTGGGTCCTACGAGCAGTACTTC

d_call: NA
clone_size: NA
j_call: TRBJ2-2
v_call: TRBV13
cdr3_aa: CASSLLQGRIGELFF
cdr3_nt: TGTGCCAGCAGCTTACTACAGGGGAGGATCGGGGAGCTGTTTTTT

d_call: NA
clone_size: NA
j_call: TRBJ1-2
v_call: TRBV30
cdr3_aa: CAWRVVGFYGYTF
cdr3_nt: TGTGCCTGGAGGGTAGTGGGGTTCTATGGCTACACCTTC

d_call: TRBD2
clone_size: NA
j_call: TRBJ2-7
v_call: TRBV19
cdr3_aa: CASSPGLADYEQYF
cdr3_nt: TGTGCCAGTAGTCCGGGACTAGCTGACTACGAGCAGTACTTC

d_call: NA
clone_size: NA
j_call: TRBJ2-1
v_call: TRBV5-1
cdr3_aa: CASSVATQTYNEQFF
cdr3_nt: TGCGCCAGCAGCGTGGCGACACAGACCTACAATGAGCAGTTCTTC

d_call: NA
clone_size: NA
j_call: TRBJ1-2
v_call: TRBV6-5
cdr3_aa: CASLYTGPYGYTF
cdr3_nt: TGTGCCAGCCTTTATACAGGGCCCTATGGCTACACCTTC

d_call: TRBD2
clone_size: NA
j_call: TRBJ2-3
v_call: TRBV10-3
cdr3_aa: CAISVLAGASGTDTQYF
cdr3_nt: TGTGCCATCAGTGTTTTAGCGGGAGCCTCCGGGACAGATACGCAGTATTTT

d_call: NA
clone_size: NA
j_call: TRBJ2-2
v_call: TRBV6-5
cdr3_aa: CASSYSGSGAGELFF
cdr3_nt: TGTGCCAGCAGTTACAGTGGCAGCGGCGCCGGGGAGCTGTTTTTT

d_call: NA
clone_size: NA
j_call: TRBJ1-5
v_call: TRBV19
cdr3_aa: CASTSNSGVDGGQPQHF
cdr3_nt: TGTGCCAGTACGAGCAACTCCGGGGTCGACGGAGGTCAGCCCCAGCATTTT

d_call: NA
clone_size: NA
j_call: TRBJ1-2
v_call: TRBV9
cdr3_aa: CASSVAGGRGYGYTF
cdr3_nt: TGTGCCAGCAGCGTAGCTGGGGGCAGGGGCTATGGCTACACCTTC

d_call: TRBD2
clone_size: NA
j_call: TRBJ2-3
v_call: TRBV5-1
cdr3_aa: CASSSGGGDTQYF
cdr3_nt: TGCGCCAGCAGCTCGGGGGGAGGAGATACGCAGTATTTT